Listed here are 14 T cell receptor beta chains from one sample, sequenced in a study of spatial heterogeneity in lung cancer (dated by TCRdb to between 2017 and 2020). On the study overall, not on this receptor specifically: The tumor nonsynonymous mutation count correlated with the number of expanded intratumoral alpha and beta TCRs.

The library was generated by 5' RACE. For sequencing, a NextSeq 500 was employed. TCRdb reprocessing: public reads trimmed at Q25 with fastp, clones called with MiXCR, in-frame beta chains kept. When rows share a CDR3 protein, they turn into one entry using the most common DNA and genes. This sample has 2,500 to 3,500 distinct CDR3 sequences in its table, and about 17% of those were observed once. The biggest ten clones account for roughly 6.4% of the sample. The antigens of these receptors remain unknown. This specimen's time point label, interpreted: sample taken at primary tumor resection. This sample comprised lung tumor tissue, obtained at surgery. These receptors were collected from a male donor with early-stage non-small cell lung cancer.

By sample fraction, this clonotype is medium-sized. V usage is TRBV7-3 and J usage is TRBJ2-3, with D possibly being TRBD1 (5 bases). The CDR3 covers 15 residues. In germline, CDR1 is SGHTA, CDR2 FQGTGA. Trimming left V 1 base short and J 0 bases short, with 8 bases between. The CDR3 is CASSLRGQSTDTQYF. The CDR3, as DNA: TGTGCCAGCAGCTTAAGAGGACAAAGCACAGATACGCAGTATTTT.

The chain carries TRBV6-5 and TRBJ2-1, with TRBD2 matching 13 bases. Germline V gene lookup returns CDR1 MNHEY and CDR2 SVGAGI. V shed 2 bases, J shed 8 bases, and the junction held 18 bases outside the gene matches. The CDR3 has 20 amino acids. CDR3 loop: CASSYGLGLAGAPGKDEQFF. In DNA form, the CDR3 reads TGTGCCAGCAGTTACGGACTTGGACTAGCGGGAGCCCCGGGTAAAGATGAGCAGTTCTTC.

This clonotype was counted only a few times. The rearrangement uses TRBV7-8 and TRBJ2-3; 9 bases line up with TRBD1. Germline V CDR1 and CDR2: SGHVS, FQNEAQ. The CDR3 spans 14 residues. Losses at the gene ends were 5 bases for V and 3 bases for J; bases not matched to a gene: 3. Here the CDR3 DNA reads TGTGCCAGCAGCATGGACAGGGGAACAGATACGCAGTATTTT. It translates to CASSMDRGTDTQYF.

By sample share, this clonotype is large. V gene TRBV24-1 combines with J gene TRBJ2-3; D uncertain. V lost 7 bases and J 1 base, leaving 8 bases between the germline ends. CDR3 length equals 13 residues. Germline V gene data show CDR1 as KGHDR and CDR2 as SFDVKD. The DNA for the CDR3 is TGTGCCACCAGGGATCGGGGCACAGATACGCAGTATTTT. This translates into CATRDRGTDTQYF.

The chain combines TRBV29-1 with TRBJ2-7; D is ambiguous. V was pared by 0 bases and J by 2 bases, with 11 bases between. CDR3 size: 14 residues. Germline lookup yields CDR1 SQVTM and CDR2 ANQGSEA. The CDR3 sequence is CSVEDRDTPYEQYF. CDR3 in DNA: TGCAGCGTTGAAGATCGAGACACACCCTACGAGCAGTACTTC.

The rearrangement joins TRBV12-3 or TRBV12-4 to TRBJ1-2; TRBD1 is a possible D gene (6 bases). V shed 2 bases and J shed 8 bases, with 12 bases lying between them. The CDR3 runs to 13 residues. For the CDR3, the DNA is TGTGCCAGCAGTTTACAACAGGGAGGAGGCTACACCTTC. Amino acid sequence: CASSLQQGGGYTF.

J is TRBJ2-3 and V is TRBV7-2, with D possibly being TRBD2 (6 bases). The CDR3 contains 16 residues. V gave up 5 bases and J gave up 0 bases, with 15 bases separating them. Germline V gene sequence: CDR1 SGHTA, CDR2 FQGNSA. CDR3 sequence (DNA): TGTGCCAGCAGCACATCACCGGGACTTAGCACAGATACGCAGTATTTT. Translated: CASSTSPGLSTDTQYF.

The chain employs TRBV2 and TRBJ2-3; 13 positions agree with TRBD2. The CDR3 consists of 16 residues. Losses at the gene ends were 1 base for V and 3 bases for J; bases not matched to a gene: 1. Germline V gives CDR1 SNHLY, CDR2 FYNNEI. The DNA for the CDR3 is TGTGCCAGCAGTGAAGGGACTAGCGGGAGTACAGATACGCAGTATTTT. Amino acid sequence: CASSEGTSGSTDTQYF.

This clonotype has more than one count but fewer than ten. This CDR3 is CASSDGLGVTEAFF. CDR3 DNA sequence: TGTGCCAGCAGCGATGGACTTGGGGTTACTGAAGCTTTCTTT. The V and J genes are TRBV6-2 or TRBV6-3 and TRBJ1-1; no reliable D call. This CDR3 comprises 14 residues. Per the germline V gene, CDR1 is MNHEY and CDR2 is SVGEGT. The germline V and J ends were trimmed by 6 bases and 5 bases, with 16 bases remaining between them.

The gene calls are TRBV20-1 and TRBJ2-7, with TRBD2 as a possible D gene (6 bases). Trimming stripped 7 bases from V and 3 bases from J, with 13 bases between. This CDR3 is built from 12 residues. Germline lookup yields CDR1 DFQATT and CDR2 SNEGSKA (reference sequence). CDR3 nucleotide sequence: TGCAGTGGTCGAGGGGACTTCTACGAGCAGTACTTC. Protein product: CSGRGDFYEQYF.

This rearrangement joins TRBV27 to TRBJ1-1; unclear D gene. The CDR3 contains 16 residues. Germline values: CDR1 MNHEY, CDR2 SMNVEV (reference sequence). V gave up 8 bases and J gave up 1 base, with 20 bases separating them. In DNA form, the CDR3 reads TGTGCCAGCTCCCTCGCCCCTGGGCGGTCGAACACTGAAGCTTTCTTT. It is translated as CASSLAPGRSNTEAFF.

This clonotype is large in the sample. The chain recombines TRBV20-1 with TRBJ2-1; TRBD1 might be the D (6 bases). The CDR3 sequence is 13 residues long. The V and J ends lost 1 base and 8 bases respectively, with 12 bases between them. In germline, CDR1 is DFQATT, CDR2 SNEGSKA (reference sequence). CDR3 residues: CSARGPGAYEQFF. The CDR3 nucleotides read TGCAGTGCTAGAGGTCCAGGGGCATATGAGCAGTTCTTC.

This clonotype has only a few counts. The chain has TRBV29-1 and TRBJ1-1; D might be TRBD1 (6 bases). The CDR3 totals 13 residues. Trimming shortened V by 1 base and J by 1 base, and 7 bases separated the two germline ends. Germline-derived CDR1 and CDR2 are SQVTM and ANQGSEA. The CDR3 nucleotides are TGCAGCGTTGAAGTGACAGGGAACACTGAAGCTTTCTTT. Its translation: CSVEVTGNTEAFF. The complete variable domain, with remaining parts taken from reference TRBV29-1 and TRBJ1-1, reads SAVISQKPSRDICQRGTSLTIQCQVDSQVTMMFWYRQQPGQSLTLIATANQGSEATYESGFVIDKFPISRPNLTFSTLTVSNMSPEDSSIYLCSVEVTGNTEAFFGQGTRLTVV.

The V and J genes are TRBV11-2 and TRBJ2-1; TRBD1 is a possible D gene (5 bases). The CDR3 covers 16 residues. V lost 3 bases, J lost 1 base, and 13 bases lay in between. Germline V gives CDR1 SGHAT, CDR2 FQNNGV. CDR3 sequence reads: CASSLGRVLSYNEQFF. The DNA of the CDR3 is TGTGCCAGCAGCTTGGGCAGGGTGCTTTCCTACAATGAGCAGTTCTTC.